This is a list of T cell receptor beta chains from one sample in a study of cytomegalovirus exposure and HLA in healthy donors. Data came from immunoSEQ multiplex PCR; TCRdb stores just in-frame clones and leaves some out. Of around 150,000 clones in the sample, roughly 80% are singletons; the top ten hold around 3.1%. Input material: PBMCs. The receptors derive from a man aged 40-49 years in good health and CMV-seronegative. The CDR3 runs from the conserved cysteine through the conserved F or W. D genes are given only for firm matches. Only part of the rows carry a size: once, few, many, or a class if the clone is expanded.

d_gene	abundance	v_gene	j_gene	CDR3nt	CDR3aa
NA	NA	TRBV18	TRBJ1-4	TGTGCCAGCTCACCCAGGGGTCTGGAAAAACTGTTTTTT	CASSPRGLEKLFF
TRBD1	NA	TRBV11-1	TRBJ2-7	TGTGCCAGCAGGAAGGGACAGGCGAGCTCCTACGAGCAGTACTTC	CASRKGQASSYEQYF
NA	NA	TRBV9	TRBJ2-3	TGTGCCAGCAGCCTGGCCATGTATGGTACAGATACGCAGTATTTT	CASSLAMYGTDTQYF
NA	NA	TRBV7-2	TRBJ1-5	TGTGCCAGCAGCTGGCGGATGGCTCAGCCCCAGCATTTT	CASSWRMAQPQHF
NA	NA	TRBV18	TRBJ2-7	TGTGCCAGCTCACCAGGGCACTTAAGCTCCTACGAGCAGTACTTC	CASSPGHLSSYEQYF
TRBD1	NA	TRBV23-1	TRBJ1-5	TGCGCCAGCAGCCGGACAGGGGGTAATCAGCCCCAGCATTTT	CASSRTGGNQPQHF
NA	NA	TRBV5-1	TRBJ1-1	TGCGCCAGCAGCTTGGCCTGGTCCGCGGGGACGGAGAACACTGAAGCTTTCTTT	CASSLAWSAGTENTEAFF
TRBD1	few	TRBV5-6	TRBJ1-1	TGTGCCAGCAGCTTGGTCGGGACAGGGAACACTGAAGCTTTCTTT	CASSLVGTGNTEAFF
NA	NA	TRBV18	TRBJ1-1	TGTGCCAGCTCATCGCAAGTACAGAGGAACACTGAAGCTTTCTTT	CASSSQVQRNTEAFF
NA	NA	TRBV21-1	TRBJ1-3	TGTGCCAGCAGCAAAGCCGGGGGAACCTCTGGAAACACCATATATTTT	CASSKAGGTSGNTIYF
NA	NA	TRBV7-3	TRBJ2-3	TGTGCCAGCAGCTTATCCGGGGAAGATACGCAGTATTTT	CASSLSGEDTQYF
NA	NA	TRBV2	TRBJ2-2	TGTGCCAGCAGTGATAGTAACGGGGAGCTGTTTTTT	CASSDSNGELFF
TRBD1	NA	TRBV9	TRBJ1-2	TGTGCCAGCAGCGGGACAGGAACCACCTATGGCTACACCTTC	CASSGTGTTYGYTF
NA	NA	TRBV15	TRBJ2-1	TGTGCCACCAGCAGAGATAGGGGCCGCGGCTCCTACAATGAGCAGTTCTTC	CATSRDRGRGSYNEQFF
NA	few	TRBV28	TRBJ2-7	TGTGCCAGCAGTCCCAGGCCCTACGAGCAGTACTTC	CASSPRPYEQYF
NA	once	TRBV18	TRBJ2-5	TGTGCCAGCTCACCGGAGAGTGAGACCCAGTACTTC	CASSPESETQYF
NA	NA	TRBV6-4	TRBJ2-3	TGTGCCAGCAGTGACGGGAACGACAGGTACACAGATACGCAGTATTTT	CASSDGNDRYTDTQYF
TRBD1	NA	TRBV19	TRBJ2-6	TGTGCCAGTAGTCTCTCCCGGGACAGGGGGATCTCTGGGGCCAACGTCCTGACTTTC	CASSLSRDRGISGANVLTF
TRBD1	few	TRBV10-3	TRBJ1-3	TGTGCCATCAGTGACGGACAGGGGGAAAGAAACACCATATATTTT	CAISDGQGERNTIYF
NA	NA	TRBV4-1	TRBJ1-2	TGCGCCAGCAGCCACGGACAGAACTATGGCTACACCTTC	CASSHGQNYGYTF
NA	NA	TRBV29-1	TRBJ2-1	TGCAGCGTTGACGGGAGCTCCTACAATGAGCAGTTCTTC	CSVDGSSYNEQFF
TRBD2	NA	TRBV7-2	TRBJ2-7	TGTGCCAGCAGCCCAGATGCTAGCGGGGGCCCCTACGAGCAGTACTTC	CASSPDASGGPYEQYF
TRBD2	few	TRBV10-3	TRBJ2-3	TGTGCCATCAGTGAGAACGGGAGGGACACAGATACGCAGTATTTT	CAISENGRDTDTQYF
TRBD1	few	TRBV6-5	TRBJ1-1	TGTGCCAGCAATAGTGTACAGGGGATAAACACTGAAGCTTTCTTT	CASNSVQGINTEAFF
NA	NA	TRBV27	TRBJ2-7	TGTGCCAGCACTCCCCGGGGCGAGCGGGTTATATACGAGCAGTACTTC	CASTPRGERVIYEQYF
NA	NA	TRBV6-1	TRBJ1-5	TGTGCCAGCAGTGAAGGGCCCAGCAATCAGCCCCAGCATTTT	CASSEGPSNQPQHF
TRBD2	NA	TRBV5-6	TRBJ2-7	TGTGCCAGCAGCTTGGGTGGGGGGGACGAGCAGTACTTC	CASSLGGGDEQYF
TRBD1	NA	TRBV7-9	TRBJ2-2	TGTGCCAGCAGTCGGGACAGGGTTACGGTAGTAGCGGTCACCGGGGAGCTGTTTTTT	CASSRDRVTVVAVTGELFF
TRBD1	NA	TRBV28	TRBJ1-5	TGTGCCAGCAGAGGCACAGGGGGCGGTGGCAATCAGCCCCAGCATTTT	CASRGTGGGGNQPQHF
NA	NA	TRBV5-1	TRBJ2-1	TGCGCCAGCAGCTTGCAGGGTAGCTCCTACAATGAGCAGTTCTTC	CASSLQGSSYNEQFF
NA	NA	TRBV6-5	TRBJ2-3	TGTGCCAGCAGTTACCGTAGAAGCACAGATACGCAGTATTTT	CASSYRRSTDTQYF
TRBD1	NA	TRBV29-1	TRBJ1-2	TGCAGCGTTGACCCGGGACAGGGCCGTGGCTACACCTTC	CSVDPGQGRGYTF
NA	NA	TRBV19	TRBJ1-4	TGTGCCAGTAGTCTCGGGGGGTCGGAAGAAAAACTGTTTTTT	CASSLGGSEEKLFF
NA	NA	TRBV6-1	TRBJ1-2	TGTGCCAGCAGTGTGCGAGGACAGAACTATGGCTACACCTTC	CASSVRGQNYGYTF
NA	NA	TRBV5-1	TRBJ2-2	TGCGCCAGCAGCTTGGCCAGTACTAACGGGGAGCTGTTTTTT	CASSLASTNGELFF
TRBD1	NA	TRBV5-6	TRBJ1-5	TGTGCCAGCAGCCCGGGACAGGATCCATATTTTCCCCAGCATTTT	CASSPGQDPYFPQHF
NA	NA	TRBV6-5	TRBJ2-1	TGTGCCAGCAGTTACTTAAGCGGTACCTCCTACAATGAGCAGTTCTTC	CASSYLSGTSYNEQFF
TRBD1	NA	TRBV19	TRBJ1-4	TGTGCCAGTAGTCGATACAGGGGGGCCTCGGAAAAACTGTTTTTT	CASSRYRGASEKLFF
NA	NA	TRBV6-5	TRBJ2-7	TGTGCCACGCGCGGGCCTCTCGCCTACGAGCAGTACTTC	CATRGPLAYEQYF
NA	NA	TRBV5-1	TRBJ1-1	TGCGCCAGCAGCCTGGCATGGGGGCAGGGTGAAGCTTTCTTT	CASSLAWGQGEAFF
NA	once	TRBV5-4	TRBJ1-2	TGTGCCAGCAGCTTAACAGACACCCGTGGCTACACCTTC	CASSLTDTRGYTF
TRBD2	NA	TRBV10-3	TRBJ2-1	TGTGCCATCAGAGAGGGACTAGCTGTGTATGAGCAGTTCTTC	CAIREGLAVYEQFF
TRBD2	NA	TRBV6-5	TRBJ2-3	TGTGCCAGCAGTTACCGGGCGGGAGTCATAGATACGCAGTATTTT	CASSYRAGVIDTQYF
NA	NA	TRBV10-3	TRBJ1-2	TGTGCCATCAGTGTTGCGGTAGGGGAGGGCTATGGCTACACCTTC	CAISVAVGEGYGYTF
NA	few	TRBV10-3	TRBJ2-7	TGTGCCATCAGTGAGTCGTGGCAGACCTACGAGCAGTACTTC	CAISESWQTYEQYF
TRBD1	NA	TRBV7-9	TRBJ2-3	TGTGCCAGCAGCTCCCGCTGGGACAGGCTAGGTACAGATACGCAGTATTTT	CASSSRWDRLGTDTQYF
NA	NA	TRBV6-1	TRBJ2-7	TGTGCCAGCAGTGAGCCAGGGTTCGAGCAGTACTTC	CASSEPGFEQYF
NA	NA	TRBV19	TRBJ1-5	TGTGCCAGTATCGCATGGACGGGATCGAGCAATCAGCCCCAGCATTTT	CASIAWTGSSNQPQHF
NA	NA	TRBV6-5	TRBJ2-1	TGTGCCAGCAGTTTCTTAGACAGTTCCAATGAGCAGTTCTTC	CASSFLDSSNEQFF
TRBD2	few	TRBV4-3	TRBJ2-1	TGCGCCAGCAGCCACCAGAGCGGGGTCAATGAGCAGTTCTTC	CASSHQSGVNEQFF
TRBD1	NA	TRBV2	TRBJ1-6	TGTGCCAGCAGTGAAACAGGGGGATATAATTCACCCCTCCACTTT	CASSETGGYNSPLHF
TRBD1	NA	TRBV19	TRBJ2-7	TGTGCCAGTAGTAGCGGACAGGGGTTAGCGGTCGAGCAGTACTTC	CASSSGQGLAVEQYF
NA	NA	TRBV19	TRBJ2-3	TGTGCCAGTAGCCGCGGGGAGCCCGACACAGATACGCAGTATTTT	CASSRGEPDTDTQYF
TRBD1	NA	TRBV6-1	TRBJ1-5	TGTGCCAGCAGCGGGGACAGGGATCAGCCCCAGCATTTT	CASSGDRDQPQHF
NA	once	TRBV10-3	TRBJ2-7	TGTGCCCCTGGAGGCGAGCAGTACTTC	CAPGGEQYF
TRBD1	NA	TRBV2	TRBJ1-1	TGTGCCAGCAGTCCCGGGACAGGCCACACTGAAGCTTTCTTT	CASSPGTGHTEAFF
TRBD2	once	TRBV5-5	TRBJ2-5	TGTGCCAGCAGACCAGGACTAGCGGGAGGAGGGCGAGAGACCCAGTACTTC	CASRPGLAGGGRETQYF
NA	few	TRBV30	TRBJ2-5	TGTGCCTGGAGTGGGGGGCGGGAGACCCAGTACTTC	CAWSGGRETQYF
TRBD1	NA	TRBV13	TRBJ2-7	TGTGCCAGCAGCTTAGGACAGGGGGACGAGCAGTACTTC	CASSLGQGDEQYF